This T cell receptor (beta chain) was documented in a study of blood T cell repertoires in COVID-19. Background on the study: Samples came from the United States, Italy and Spain, spanning acute and convalescent COVID-19. PBMCs, B-cell-depleted T cells, or T cells were the source of the cDNA or gDNA that made up the material.

Worth noting for this clone: An end of the junction does not agree with germline; a read error may underlie this.

Original processing methods: From reference gene primer amplification, estimates of nucleated cell counts were derived. The assay was immunoSEQ multiplex PCR, and TCRdb's table has in-frame clones only and misses some. V and J calls and clone size are given by that table; D and trimming were obtained from the DNA. The sample lists approximately 68,000 clones; around 82% were seen once. In germline, CDR1 is KGHSH, CDR2 LQKENI. CDR3 length: 13 residues. This chain joins TRBV18 and TRBJ2-5, with a weak D call TRBD1 (6 bases). This receptor was taken from a man at least 80 years old with active COVID-19. What was sequenced was peripheral blood. The DNA of the CDR3 is TGTGCCACCTCAGTCCGGGACAAAGAGACCCAGTACTTC. Its translation is CATSVRDKETQYF.